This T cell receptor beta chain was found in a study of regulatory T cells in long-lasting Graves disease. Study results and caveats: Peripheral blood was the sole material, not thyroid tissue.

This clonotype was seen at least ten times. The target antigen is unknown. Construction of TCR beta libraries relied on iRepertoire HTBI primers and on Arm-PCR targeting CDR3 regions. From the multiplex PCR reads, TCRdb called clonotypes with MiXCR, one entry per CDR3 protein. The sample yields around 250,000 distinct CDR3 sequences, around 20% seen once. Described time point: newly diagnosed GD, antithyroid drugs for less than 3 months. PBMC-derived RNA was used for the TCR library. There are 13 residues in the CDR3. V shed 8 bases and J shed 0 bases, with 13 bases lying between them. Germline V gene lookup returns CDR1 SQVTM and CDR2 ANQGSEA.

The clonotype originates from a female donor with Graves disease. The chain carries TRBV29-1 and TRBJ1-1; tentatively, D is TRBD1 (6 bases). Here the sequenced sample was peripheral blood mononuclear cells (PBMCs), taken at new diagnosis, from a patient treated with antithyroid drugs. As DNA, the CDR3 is TGCAGCTCCATGGGGGGGCTGAACACTGAAGCTTTCTTT. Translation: CSSMGGLNTEAFF.